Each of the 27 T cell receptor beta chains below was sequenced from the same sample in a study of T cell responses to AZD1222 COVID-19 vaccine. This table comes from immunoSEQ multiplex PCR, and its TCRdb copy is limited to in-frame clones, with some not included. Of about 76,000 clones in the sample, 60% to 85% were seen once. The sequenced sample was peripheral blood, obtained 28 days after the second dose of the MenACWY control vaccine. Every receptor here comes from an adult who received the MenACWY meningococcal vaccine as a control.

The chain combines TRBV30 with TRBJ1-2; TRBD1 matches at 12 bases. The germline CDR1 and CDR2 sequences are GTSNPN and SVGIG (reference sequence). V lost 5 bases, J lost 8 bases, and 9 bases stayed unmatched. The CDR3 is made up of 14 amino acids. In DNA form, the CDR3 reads TGTGCCTGGGGCCGGGACAGGGGGCGAAGGGGCTACACCTTC. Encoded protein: CAWGRDRGRRGYTF.

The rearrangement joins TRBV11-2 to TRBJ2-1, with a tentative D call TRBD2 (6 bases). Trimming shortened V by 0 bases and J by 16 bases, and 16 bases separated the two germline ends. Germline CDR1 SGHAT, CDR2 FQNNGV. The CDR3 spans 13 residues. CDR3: CASSLDGQGRLFF. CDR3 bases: TGTGCCAGCAGCTTAGATGGGCAAGGGAGGTTATTCTTC. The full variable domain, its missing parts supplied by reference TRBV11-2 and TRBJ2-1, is EAGVAQSPRYKIIEKRQSVAFWCNPISGHATLYWYQQILGQGPKLLIQFQNNGVVDDSQLPKDRFSAERLKGVDSTLKIQPAKLEDSAVYLCASSLDGQGRLFFGPGTRLTVL.

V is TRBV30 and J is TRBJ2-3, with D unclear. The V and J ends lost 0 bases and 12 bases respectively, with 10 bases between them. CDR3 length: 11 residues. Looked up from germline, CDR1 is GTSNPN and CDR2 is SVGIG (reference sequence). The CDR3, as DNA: TGTGCCTGGAGTGTACGAGACCAACAGTATTTT. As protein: CAWSVRDQQYF.

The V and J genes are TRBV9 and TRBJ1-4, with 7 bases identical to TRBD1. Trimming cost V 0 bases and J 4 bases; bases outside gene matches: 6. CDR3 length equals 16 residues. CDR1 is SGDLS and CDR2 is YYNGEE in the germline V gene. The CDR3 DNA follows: TGTGCCAGCAGCGTAGGGGACAGACCCTATAATGAAAAACTGTTTTTT. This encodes CASSVGDRPYNEKLFF. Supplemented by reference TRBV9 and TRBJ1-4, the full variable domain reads DSGVTQTPKHLITATGQRVTLRCSPRSGDLSVYWYQQSLDQGLQFLIQYYNGEERAKGNILERFSAQQFPDLHSELNLSSLELGDSALYFCASSVGDRPYNEKLFFGSGTQLSVL.

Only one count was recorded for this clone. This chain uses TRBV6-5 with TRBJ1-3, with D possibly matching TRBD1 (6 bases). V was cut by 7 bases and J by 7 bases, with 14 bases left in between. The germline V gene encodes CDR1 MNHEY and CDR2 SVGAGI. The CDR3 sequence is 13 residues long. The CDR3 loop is CASIRNRANTIYF. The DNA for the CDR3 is TGTGCCAGCATTCGCAACAGGGCGAACACCATATATTTT.

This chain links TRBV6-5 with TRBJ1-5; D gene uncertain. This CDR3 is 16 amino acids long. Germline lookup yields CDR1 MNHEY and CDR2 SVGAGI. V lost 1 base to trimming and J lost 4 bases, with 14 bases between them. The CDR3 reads CASSYFPGGVNQPQHF. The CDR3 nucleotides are TGTGCCAGCAGTTACTTCCCAGGTGGGGTTAATCAGCCCCAGCATTTT.

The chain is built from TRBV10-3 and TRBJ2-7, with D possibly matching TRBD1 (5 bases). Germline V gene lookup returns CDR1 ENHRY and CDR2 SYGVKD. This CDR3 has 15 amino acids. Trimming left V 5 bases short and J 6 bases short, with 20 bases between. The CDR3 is CAISLTGERSGEQYF. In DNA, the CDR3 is TGTGCCATCAGTCTTACAGGAGAAAGATCGGGCGAGCAGTACTTC.

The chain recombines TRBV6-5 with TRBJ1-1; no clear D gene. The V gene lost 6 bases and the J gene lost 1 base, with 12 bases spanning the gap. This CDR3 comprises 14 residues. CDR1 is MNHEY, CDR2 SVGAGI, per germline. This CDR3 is CASRNDIQNTEAFF. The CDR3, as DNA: TGTGCCAGCAGAAACGACATTCAGAACACTGAAGCTTTCTTT.

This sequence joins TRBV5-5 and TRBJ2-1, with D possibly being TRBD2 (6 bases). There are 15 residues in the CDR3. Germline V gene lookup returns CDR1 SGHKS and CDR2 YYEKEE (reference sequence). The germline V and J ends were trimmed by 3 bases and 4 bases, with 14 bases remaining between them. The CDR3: CASSSTRAEYNEQFF. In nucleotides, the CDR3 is TGTGCCAGCAGCTCGACTAGGGCGGAGTACAATGAGCAGTTCTTC.

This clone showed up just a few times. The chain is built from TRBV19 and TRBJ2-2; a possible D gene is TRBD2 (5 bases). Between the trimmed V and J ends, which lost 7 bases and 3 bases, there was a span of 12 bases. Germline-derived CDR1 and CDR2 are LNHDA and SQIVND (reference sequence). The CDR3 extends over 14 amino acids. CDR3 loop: CASNPAAYTGELFF. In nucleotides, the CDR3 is TGTGCCAGTAATCCAGCGGCGTACACCGGGGAGCTGTTTTTT.

The CDR3 loop reads CASSPPGGAYQPQHF. CDR3 coding DNA: TGTGCCAGTAGTCCACCGGGAGGAGCCTATCAGCCCCAGCATTTT. The J gene is TRBJ1-5, the V gene TRBV19; D not certain. The CDR3 contains 15 residues. From germline, CDR1 is LNHDA and CDR2 SQIVND (reference sequence). V was pared by 5 bases and J by 5 bases, with 16 bases between. The entire variable domain, with the rest obtained from reference TRBV19 and TRBJ1-5, is as follows: DGGITQSPKYLFRKEGQNVTLSCEQNLNHDAMYWYRQDPGQGLRLIYYSQIVNDFQKGDIAEGYSVSREKKESFPLTVTSAQKNPTAFYLCASSPPGGAYQPQHFGDGTRLSIL.

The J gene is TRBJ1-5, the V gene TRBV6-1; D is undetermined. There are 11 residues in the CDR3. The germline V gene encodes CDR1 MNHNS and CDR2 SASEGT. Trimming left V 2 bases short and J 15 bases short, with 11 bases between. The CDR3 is CASSENPTRHF. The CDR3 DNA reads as TGTGCCAGCAGTGAAAATCCGACTCGGCATTTT.

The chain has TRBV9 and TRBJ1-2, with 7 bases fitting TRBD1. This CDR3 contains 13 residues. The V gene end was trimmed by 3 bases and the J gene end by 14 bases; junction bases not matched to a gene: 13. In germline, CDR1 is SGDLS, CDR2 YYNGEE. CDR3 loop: CASSALAGQERTF. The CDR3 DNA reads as TGTGCCAGCAGCGCACTAGCCGGACAGGAAAGGACCTTC.

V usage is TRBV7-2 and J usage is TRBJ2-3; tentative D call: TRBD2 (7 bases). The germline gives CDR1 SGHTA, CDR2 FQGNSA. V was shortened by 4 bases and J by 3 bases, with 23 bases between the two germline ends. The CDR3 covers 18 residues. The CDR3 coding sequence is TGTGCCAGCAGCTCTTTGGGACTACAGGGTTTAGGGACAGATACGCAGTATTTT. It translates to CASSSLGLQGLGTDTQYF.

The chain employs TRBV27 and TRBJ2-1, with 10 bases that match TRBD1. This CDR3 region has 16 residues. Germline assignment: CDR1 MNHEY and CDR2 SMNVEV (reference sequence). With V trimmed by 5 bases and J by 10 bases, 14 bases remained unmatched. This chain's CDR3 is CASSPRSGQGFFEQFF. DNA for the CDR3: TGTGCCAGCAGTCCCCGCTCGGGACAGGGGTTTTTCGAGCAGTTCTTC.

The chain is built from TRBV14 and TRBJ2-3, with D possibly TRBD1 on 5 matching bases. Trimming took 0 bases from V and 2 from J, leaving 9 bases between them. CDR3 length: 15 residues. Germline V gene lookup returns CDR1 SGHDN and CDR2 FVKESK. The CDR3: CASSQDRTYTDTQYF. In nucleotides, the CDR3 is TGTGCCAGCAGCCAAGATCGGACATACACAGATACGCAGTATTTT.

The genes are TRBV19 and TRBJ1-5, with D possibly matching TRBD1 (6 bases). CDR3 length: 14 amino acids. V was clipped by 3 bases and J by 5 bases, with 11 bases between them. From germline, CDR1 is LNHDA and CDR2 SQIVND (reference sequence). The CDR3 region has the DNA TGTGCCAGTAGTATCGGCGACAGGTATCAGCCCCAGCATTTT. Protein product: CASSIGDRYQPQHF.

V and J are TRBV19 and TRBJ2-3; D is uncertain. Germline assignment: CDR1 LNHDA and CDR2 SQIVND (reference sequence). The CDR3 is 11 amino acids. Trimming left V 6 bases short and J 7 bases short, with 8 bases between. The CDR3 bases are TGTGCCAGTAGGAACGGTTATACGCAGTATTTT. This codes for CASRNGYTQYF.

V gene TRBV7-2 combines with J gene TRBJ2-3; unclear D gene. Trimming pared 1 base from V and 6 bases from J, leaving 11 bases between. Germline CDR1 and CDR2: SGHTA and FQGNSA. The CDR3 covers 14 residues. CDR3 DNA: TGTGCCAGCAGCTTAGTCCGGAGCCGCGATACGCAGTATTTT. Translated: CASSLVRSRDTQYF.

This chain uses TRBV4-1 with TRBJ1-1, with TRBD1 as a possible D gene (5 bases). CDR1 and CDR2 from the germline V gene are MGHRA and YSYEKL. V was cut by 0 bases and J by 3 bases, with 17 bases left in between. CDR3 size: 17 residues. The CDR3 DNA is TGCGCCAGCAGCCAAGATAGGGACGTGGGGCCTGACACTGAAGCTTTCTTT. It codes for CASSQDRDVGPDTEAFF.

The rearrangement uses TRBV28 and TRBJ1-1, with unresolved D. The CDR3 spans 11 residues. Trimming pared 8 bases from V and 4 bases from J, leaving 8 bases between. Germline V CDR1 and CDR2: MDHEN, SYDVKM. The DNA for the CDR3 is TGTGCCAGCTACGCCCCCACTGAAGCTTTCTTT. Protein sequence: CASYAPTEAFF. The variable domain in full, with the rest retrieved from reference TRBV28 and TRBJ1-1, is DVKVTQSSRYLVKRTGEKVFLECVQDMDHENMFWYRQDPGLGLRLIYFSYDVKMKEKGDIPEGYSVSREKKERFSLILESASTNQTSMYLCASYAPTEAFFGQGTRLTVV.

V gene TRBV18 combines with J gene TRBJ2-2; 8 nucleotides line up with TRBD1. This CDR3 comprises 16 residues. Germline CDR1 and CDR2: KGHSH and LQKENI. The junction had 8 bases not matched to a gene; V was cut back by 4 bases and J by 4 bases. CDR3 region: CASSRTWDRPTGELFF. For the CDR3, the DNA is TGTGCCAGCTCACGCACTTGGGACAGGCCCACCGGGGAGCTGTTTTTT.

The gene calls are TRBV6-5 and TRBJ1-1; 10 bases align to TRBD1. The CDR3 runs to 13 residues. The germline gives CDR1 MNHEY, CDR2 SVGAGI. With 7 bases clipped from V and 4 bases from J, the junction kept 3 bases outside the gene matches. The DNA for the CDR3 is TGTGCCAGCATGCGGACAGGGGGCACTGAAGCTTTCTTT. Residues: CASMRTGGTEAFF.

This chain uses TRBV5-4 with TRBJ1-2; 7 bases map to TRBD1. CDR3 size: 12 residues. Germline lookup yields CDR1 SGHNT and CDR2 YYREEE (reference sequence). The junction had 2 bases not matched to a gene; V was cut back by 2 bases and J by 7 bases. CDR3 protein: CASSLQGSGYTF. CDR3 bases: TGTGCCAGCAGCTTACAGGGGAGTGGCTACACCTTC.

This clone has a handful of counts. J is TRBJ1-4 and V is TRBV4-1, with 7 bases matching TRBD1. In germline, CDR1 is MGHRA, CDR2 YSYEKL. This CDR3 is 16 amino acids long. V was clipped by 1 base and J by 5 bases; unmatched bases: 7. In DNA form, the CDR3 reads TGCGCCAGCAGCCAAGGGAGGGGGACAGAGAATGAAAAACTGTTTTTT. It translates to CASSQGRGTENEKLFF.

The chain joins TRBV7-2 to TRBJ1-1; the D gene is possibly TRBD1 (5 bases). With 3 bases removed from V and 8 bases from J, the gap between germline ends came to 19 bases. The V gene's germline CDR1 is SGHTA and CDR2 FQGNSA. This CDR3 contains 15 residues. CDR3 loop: CASSFFRTGAPEAFF. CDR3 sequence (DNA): TGTGCCAGCAGCTTTTTCCGTACCGGGGCCCCCGAAGCTTTCTTT.

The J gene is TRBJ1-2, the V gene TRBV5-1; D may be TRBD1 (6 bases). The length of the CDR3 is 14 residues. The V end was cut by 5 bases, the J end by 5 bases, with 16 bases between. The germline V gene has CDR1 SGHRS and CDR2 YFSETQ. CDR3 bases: TGCGCCAGCAGACCTATACAGGGAGGGTATGGCTACACCTTC. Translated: CASRPIQGGYGYTF.